The 32 T cell receptor beta chains presented below share a single source sample, sequenced in a study of blood T cell repertoires in COVID-19. Method: immunoSEQ multiplex PCR; TCRdb's copy keeps in-frame clones and lacks some. In the table there are roughly 100,000 clones, 65% to 80% of which are singletons. Sample: peripheral blood. The receptors derive from a woman aged 70-85 years with acute or convalescent COVID-19.

V is TRBV29-1 and J is TRBJ2-7, with a tentative D call TRBD1 (6 bases). V lost 3 bases, J lost 2 bases, and 11 bases lay in between. This CDR3 contains 13 residues. Germline lookup yields CDR1 SQVTM and CDR2 ANQGSEA. The CDR3, as DNA: TGCAGCGTTGAGGACAGTAGAGCCTACGAGCAGTACTTC. Protein sequence: CSVEDSRAYEQYF.

This chain links TRBV9 with TRBJ1-2; 7 positions match TRBD1. V lost 3 bases to trimming and J lost 5 bases; unmatched junction nucleotides: 10. The CDR3 sequence is 15 residues long. The germline gives CDR1 SGDLS, CDR2 YYNGEE. In nucleotides, the CDR3 is TGTGCCAGCAGCGCGACCGACAGGGCACCTTATGGCTACACCTTC. Translation: CASSATDRAPYGYTF.

This clone was detected only a few times. V and J are TRBV28 and TRBJ1-2, with D possibly being TRBD1 (6 bases). Germline loops: CDR1 MDHEN, CDR2 SYDVKM. V gave up 6 bases and J gave up 4 bases, with 21 bases separating them. The CDR3 extends over 16 amino acids. CDR3 in amino acids: CASRQSSRGGGYGYTF. The CDR3 nucleotides are TGTGCCAGCAGGCAAAGTTCCAGGGGCGGTGGCTATGGCTACACCTTC.

The chain recombines TRBV7-9 with TRBJ2-3; 10 bases are shared with TRBD2. Trimming at V came to 4 bases and at J to 3 bases, leaving 10 bases not matched to a gene. Looked up from germline, CDR1 is SEHNR and CDR2 is FQNEAQ (reference sequence). The CDR3 loop spans 17 amino acids. The CDR3 DNA sequence: TGTGCCAGCAGCTCGAGAAGCGGGGGGGTAGGTACAGATACGCAGTATTTT. Protein product: CASSSRSGGVGTDTQYF.

Points on this clone: Other DNA sequences in the sample encode the same CDR3. The chain joins TRBV11-3 to TRBJ2-3, with 10 positions matching TRBD1. The J segment lost 3 bases and the V segment lost 5 bases, leaving 5 bases of the junction unmatched. Germline V gene lookup returns CDR1 SGHNT and CDR2 YENEEA. This CDR3 has 15 residues. DNA for the CDR3: TGTGCCAGCAGCCCTCGACAGGGGGCAACAGATACGCAGTATTTT. Amino acid sequence: CASSPRQGATDTQYF. The full variable domain, completed using reference TRBV11-3 and TRBJ2-3, is EAGVVQSPRYKIIEKKQPVAFWCNPISGHNTLYWYLQNLGQGPELLIRYENEEAVDDSQLPKDRFSAERLKGVDSTLKIQPAELGDSAVYLCASSPRQGATDTQYFGPGTRLTVL.

The chain employs TRBV28 and TRBJ1-2; possibly TRBD1 for D (6 bases). From germline, CDR1 is MDHEN and CDR2 SYDVKM. V was clipped by 6 bases and J by 5 bases, with 13 bases between them. The CDR3 sequence is 13 residues long. This CDR3 reads CASSGQISYGYTF. CDR3 DNA sequence: TGTGCCAGCAGCGGACAGATTAGTTATGGCTACACCTTC.

V is TRBV5-1 and J is TRBJ1-4; 9 bases map to TRBD1. The CDR3 sequence is 14 residues long. J gave up 8 bases and V 1 base, and 3 bases lay outside the gene matches. Germline V gene sequence: CDR1 SGHRS, CDR2 YFSETQ. CDR3 loop: CASSLSGTGEKLFF. As DNA, the CDR3 is TGCGCCAGCAGCTTGTCGGGGACAGGGGAAAAACTGTTTTTT.

A few counts support this clone. This chain links TRBV5-4 with TRBJ1-6; no definite D call. This CDR3 is 14 amino acids long. Germline lookup yields CDR1 SGHNT and CDR2 YYREEE (reference sequence). V gave up 0 bases and J gave up 11 bases, with 12 bases separating them. CDR3 coding DNA: TGTGCCAGCAGCTTGGCCTCTGGGAGAGCACCCCTCCACTTT. It translates to CASSLASGRAPLHF. The variable domain in full, completed from reference TRBV5-4 and TRBJ1-6, reads ETGVTQSPTHLIKTRGQQVTLRCSSQSGHNTVSWYQQALGQGPQFIFQYYREEENGRGNFPPRFSGLQFPNYSSELNVNALELDDSALYLCASSLASGRAPLHFGNGTRLTVT.

This chain uses TRBV9 with TRBJ2-3, with TRBD2 identical over 9 bases. CDR3 size: 17 residues. CDR1 and CDR2 from the germline V gene are SGDLS and YYNGEE. After removal of 0 bases from V and 1 base from J, the junction contained 6 bases not matched to a gene. The DNA of the CDR3 is TGTGCCAGCAGCGTAGATAGCGGGGGCCGGGGCACAGATACGCAGTATTTT. Translated, it gives CASSVDSGGRGTDTQYF.

The chain employs TRBV4-1 and TRBJ1-2, with D uncertain. CDR3 size: 17 residues. Per the germline V gene, CDR1 is MGHRA and CDR2 is YSYEKL. Trimming pared 4 bases from V and 1 base from J, leaving 19 bases between. In nucleotides, the CDR3 is TGCGCCAGCAGCCCCAGCGGCAGCTCACCGTTTAACTATGGCTACACCTTC. Protein product: CASSPSGSSPFNYGYTF.

This sequence joins TRBV6-5 and TRBJ1-1, with D perhaps matching TRBD1 (5 bases). The V and J ends lost 2 bases and 1 base respectively, with 11 bases between them. The V gene's germline CDR1 is MNHEY and CDR2 SVGAGI. This CDR3 is 15 amino acids long. The CDR3, as DNA: TGTGCCAGCAGTTACAGCGGGGCGGAGAACACTGAAGCTTTCTTT. Its translation is CASSYSGAENTEAFF.

The genes are TRBV3-1 (or the pseudogene TRBV3-2) and TRBJ2-2; the match to TRBD1 covers 9 bases. CDR1 is LGHDT and CDR2 is YNNKEL in the germline V gene (reference sequence). The CDR3 is 17 residues long. J gave up 4 bases and V 4 bases, and 10 bases lay outside the gene matches. The CDR3 DNA is TGTGCCAGCAGCCTTCCGGGACAGGGCCGAGGCACCGGGGAGCTGTTTTTT. It specifies CASSLPGQGRGTGELFF.

This clone was counted between two and nine times. The rearrangement uses TRBV27 and TRBJ2-1, with 14 bases matching TRBD2. The CDR3 consists of 16 residues. CDR1 is MNHEY and CDR2 is SMNVEV in the germline V gene (reference sequence). With 8 bases clipped from V and 1 base from J, the junction kept 4 bases outside the gene matches. For the CDR3, the DNA is TGTGCCAGCCGGGGACTAGCGGGGGTATCCTACAATGAGCAGTTCTTC. It codes for CASRGLAGVSYNEQFF.

V and J are TRBV11-2 and TRBJ2-7; 9 nucleotides line up with TRBD2. Per the germline V gene, CDR1 is SGHAT and CDR2 is FQNNGV. This CDR3 is built from 15 residues. The junction had 8 bases not matched to a gene; V was cut back by 5 bases and J by 3 bases. CDR3 residues: CASSRERGASYEQYF. The CDR3 nucleotides read TGTGCCAGCAGCCGTGAGCGGGGGGCAAGCTACGAGCAGTACTTC.

The chain recombines TRBV7-6 with TRBJ2-1; 9 bases line up with TRBD1. V was pared by 5 bases and J by 6 bases, with 5 bases of the junction left unmatched. The CDR3 runs to 14 residues. The germline V gene encodes CDR1 SGHVS and CDR2 FNYEAQ. This chain's CDR3 is CASSTPGQGNEQFF. CDR3 coding DNA: TGTGCCAGCAGCACGCCGGGACAGGGCAATGAGCAGTTCTTC. Based on the CDR3 plus reference TRBV7-6 and TRBJ2-1, the full variable domain is GAGVSQSPRYKVTKRGQDVALRCDPISGHVSLYWYRQALGQGPEFLTYFNYEAQQDKSGLPNDRFSAERPEGSISTLTIQRTEQRDSAMYRCASSTPGQGNEQFFGPGTRLTVL.

This sequence joins TRBV5-1 and TRBJ2-3; 7 bases agree with TRBD2. V trimming: 7 bases; J trimming: 0 bases; junction bases outside the gene matches: 11. Per the germline V gene, CDR1 is SGHRS and CDR2 is YFSETQ. The CDR3 runs to 16 residues. CDR3 residues: CASRAGFSTSTDTQYF. In nucleotides, the CDR3 is TGCGCCAGCCGAGCGGGGTTTTCAACTAGCACAGATACGCAGTATTTT.

This chain joins TRBV7-9 and TRBJ2-1; D may be TRBD2 (5 bases). Germline assignment: CDR1 SEHNR and CDR2 FQNEAQ (reference sequence). CDR3 size: 14 residues. V lost 3 bases, J lost 8 bases, and 14 bases lay in between. CDR3 region: CASSFYRDGDEQFF. CDR3 sequence (DNA): TGTGCCAGCAGCTTTTACCGGGATGGGGATGAGCAGTTCTTC.

This chain links TRBV9 with TRBJ2-1; the match to TRBD2 covers 8 bases. The CDR3 consists of 15 residues. CDR1 is SGDLS and CDR2 is YYNGEE in the germline V gene. Trimming removed 1 base from V and 0 bases from J; junction bases left unmatched: 0. The CDR3 spells CASSVSGGSYNEQFF. The CDR3 region has the DNA TGTGCCAGCAGCGTAAGCGGGGGCTCCTACAATGAGCAGTTCTTC.

This CDR3 is CSVGRGLNGYTF. CDR3 sequence (DNA): TGCAGCGTTGGTAGGGGGTTAAATGGCTACACCTTC. The rearrangement uses TRBV29-1 and TRBJ1-2; a weak D match, TRBD1 (6 bases). Trimming cost V 4 bases and J 6 bases, with 12 bases left between them. CDR1 is SQVTM and CDR2 is ANQGSEA in the germline V gene. This CDR3 comprises 12 residues.

The V call is TRBV27, the J call TRBJ1-5; TRBD1 agrees at 9 bases. The CDR3 sequence is 13 residues long. CDR1 and CDR2 (germline): MNHEY, SMNVEV (reference sequence). J gave up 8 bases and V 5 bases, and 4 bases lay outside the gene matches. CDR3 residues: CASSRDRVEPQHF. For the CDR3, the DNA is TGTGCCAGCAGTAGGGACAGGGTAGAGCCCCAGCATTTT.

The genes are TRBV15 and TRBJ2-7; 11 nucleotides align to TRBD1. The CDR3 runs to 15 residues. Per germline, CDR1 LNHNV and CDR2 YYDKDF (reference sequence). With 1 base clipped from V and 2 bases from J, the junction kept 1 base outside the gene matches. The CDR3 region is CATSRGTGGPYEQYF. CDR3 coding DNA: TGTGCCACCAGCAGAGGGACAGGGGGCCCCTACGAGCAGTACTTC.

The table lists this clone with a count of one. The chain is built from TRBV9 and TRBJ1-2; TRBD1 matches 7 bases. Germline CDR1 is SGDLS and CDR2 is YYNGEE. V was pared by 1 base and J by 1 base, with 4 bases of the junction left unmatched. The CDR3 loop spans 15 amino acids. CDR3 protein: CASSVWDRLNYGYTF. In DNA form, the CDR3 reads TGTGCCAGCAGCGTATGGGACAGACTTAACTATGGCTACACCTTC. Filled out from reference TRBV9 and TRBJ1-2, the complete variable domain reads DSGVTQTPKHLITATGQRVTLRCSPRSGDLSVYWYQQSLDQGLQFLIQYYNGEERAKGNILERFSAQQFPDLHSELNLSSLELGDSALYFCASSVWDRLNYGYTFGSGTRLTVV.

V is TRBV5-1 and J is TRBJ2-1; TRBD1 might be the D (6 bases). The germline V gene has CDR1 SGHRS and CDR2 YFSETQ. The V gene lost 7 bases and the J gene lost 0 bases, with 14 bases spanning the gap. This CDR3 contains 15 residues. In DNA form, the CDR3 reads TGCGCCAGCCGTTCAACAGGGATCTCCTACAATGAGCAGTTCTTC. Its translation is CASRSTGISYNEQFF. Filled out from reference TRBV5-1 and TRBJ2-1, the complete variable domain reads KAGVTQTPRYLIKTRGQQVTLSCSPISGHRSVSWYQQTPGQGLQFLFEYFSETQRNKGNFPGRFSGRQFSNSRSEMNVSTLELGDSALYLCASRSTGISYNEQFFGPGTRLTVL.

This chain links TRBV5-1 with TRBJ1-1, with 9 bases aligning to TRBD1. The V and J ends lost 3 bases and 5 bases, in that order; junction bases with no gene match: 8. The CDR3 is 15 amino acids. In germline, CDR1 is SGHRS, CDR2 YFSETQ. This CDR3 is CASSSRQGGDTEAFF. CDR3 DNA sequence: TGCGCCAGCAGCTCCCGACAGGGGGGGGATACTGAAGCTTTCTTT.

This chain joins TRBV28 and TRBJ2-5, with 9 nucleotides matching TRBD1. Unmatched junction bases numbered 13, after V lost 4 bases and J lost 4 bases. The CDR3 totals 17 residues. Germline-derived CDR1 and CDR2 are MDHEN and SYDVKM. In nucleotides, the CDR3 is TGTGCCAGCAGTTCTCCAGACAGGGGGGAAGCGGGAGAGACCCAGTACTTC. Protein product: CASSSPDRGEAGETQYF.

Only one count was recorded for this clone. The chain is built from TRBV29-1 and TRBJ2-7, with TRBD2 identical over 12 bases. With V trimmed by 6 bases and J by 7 bases, 7 bases remained unmatched. The CDR3 has 13 residues. The germline CDR1 and CDR2 sequences are SQVTM and ANQGSEA. The CDR3 DNA reads TGCAGCGTCCGGACTAGCGGGGCGGGTGAGCAGTACTTC. This translates into CSVRTSGAGEQYF.

This clone was recorded only once. V gene TRBV4-1 combines with J gene TRBJ2-7; 7 bases agree with TRBD1. Germline-derived CDR1 and CDR2 are MGHRA and YSYEKL. The CDR3 contains 17 residues. V trimming: 1 base; J trimming: 4 bases; junction bases outside the gene matches: 13. CDR3 residues: CASSQAPSMDRWYEQYF. The CDR3 DNA is TGCGCCAGCAGCCAAGCACCAAGTATGGACAGGTGGTACGAGCAGTACTTC.

The chain carries TRBV29-1 and TRBJ2-3, with D possibly being TRBD2 (6 bases). V was shortened by 4 bases and J by 6 bases, with 17 bases between the two germline ends. The V gene's germline CDR1 is SQVTM and CDR2 ANQGSEA. CDR3 length: 14 amino acids. CDR3 sequence: CSVVHAGRVDTQYF. CDR3 DNA sequence: TGCAGCGTTGTCCATGCGGGGCGGGTGGATACGCAGTATTTT.

The gene calls are TRBV6-4 and TRBJ2-1; TRBD2 agrees at 13 bases. Germline CDR1 reads MRHNA; CDR2 reads SNTAGT. There are 17 residues in the CDR3. V was clipped by 6 bases and J by 5 bases; unmatched bases: 10. DNA for the CDR3: TGTGCCAGCAGCGGGACTAGCGGGACGCTTACGGACAATGAGCAGTTCTTC. This codes for CASSGTSGTLTDNEQFF.

This rearrangement joins TRBV2 to TRBJ1-6; 7 bases map to TRBD1. Germline V gene data show CDR1 as SNHLY and CDR2 as FYNNEI. The junction had 8 bases not matched to a gene; V was cut back by 11 bases and J by 7 bases. The CDR3 contains 13 residues. Here the CDR3 reads CAGKTGSNSPLHF. The CDR3 DNA reads as TGTGCCGGAAAGACAGGGAGCAATTCACCCCTCCACTTT.

The chain carries TRBV28 and TRBJ1-3; D might be TRBD1 (6 bases). Germline assignment: CDR1 MDHEN and CDR2 SYDVKM. CDR3 length: 16 amino acids. V lost 7 bases and J 1 base, leaving 17 bases between the germline ends. Written as DNA, the CDR3 is TGTGCCAGCACCCTAGGACAGACGAGGTCTGGAAACACCATATATTTT. It translates to CASTLGQTRSGNTIYF.

This clone appeared once. The chain employs TRBV5-5 and TRBJ1-5; 10 nucleotides align to TRBD1. Trimming at V came to 1 base and at J to 5 bases, leaving 3 bases not matched to a gene. The CDR3 has 15 residues. CDR1 is SGHKS, CDR2 YYEKEE, per germline (reference sequence). The chain's CDR3 is CASSLTGTGDQPQHF. CDR3 DNA: TGTGCCAGCAGCTTGACCGGGACAGGGGATCAGCCCCAGCATTTT. Drawing the rest from reference TRBV5-5 and TRBJ1-5, the complete variable domain is DAGVTQSPTHLIKTRGQQVTLRCSPISGHKSVSWYQQVLGQGPQFIFQYYEKEERGRGNFPDRFSARQFPNYSSELNVNALLLGDSALYLCASSLTGTGDQPQHFGDGTRLSIL.